This TCR beta chain was observed in a study of blood T cells in healthy people across ages. Regarding the study as a whole: Strong correlation was found linking TCR beta diversity to naive T cell percentage.

Primers used in a second PCR of about 6 to 12 cycles were a sample-barcoded 5' primer and a J-beta primer mix. Template switching added a 12-random-nucleotide identifier to every cDNA molecule. TCRdb re-called the 5' RACE reads through MiXCR, storing one row per CDR3 protein. The table lists 550,000 to 600,000 distinct CDR3 sequences, 40% to 50% of them singletons. With respect to this clonotype: Its specificity is not known.

Looked up from germline, CDR1 is SGDLS and CDR2 is YYNGEE. There are 15 residues in the CDR3. V lost 4 bases, J lost 6 bases, and 4 bases stayed unmatched. The chain couples TRBV9 to TRBJ2-4; TRBD2 matches 13 bases. This TCR was sampled from a man of 80 years or more in good health. The sample taken for sequencing was blood. The CDR3 coding sequence is TGTGCCAGCAGCCCCCGACTAGCGGGGGGAAACATTCAGTACTTC. Amino acid sequence: CASSPRLAGGNIQYF. Supplemented by reference TRBV9 and TRBJ2-4, the full variable domain reads DSGVTQTPKHLITATGQRVTLRCSPRSGDLSVYWYQQSLDQGLQFLIQYYNGEERAKGNILERFSAQQFPDLHSELNLSSLELGDSALYFCASSPRLAGGNIQYFGAGTRLSVL.